This T cell receptor (beta chain) was sequenced for a study of blood T cell repertoires in COVID-19. The overall study: There were acute and convalescent COVID-19 samples, and they came from the United States, Italy and Spain.

Some clones are missing from TCRdb's copy, which holds only in-frame ones; the method was immunoSEQ multiplex PCR. The sample consists of under 140,000 clones, roughly 82% of them appearing once. CDR1 is LNHDA, CDR2 SQIVND, per germline (reference sequence). The CDR3 totals 14 residues. Trimming took 3 bases from V and 2 from J, leaving 10 bases between them. The genes are TRBV19 and TRBJ1-2; perhaps TRBD1 as D (5 bases). The source material was peripheral blood. This receptor was identified in a woman in her sixties or seventies with acute or convalescent COVID-19. The CDR3 DNA follows: TGTGCCAGTAGTATGGGGCAGACCAACTATGGCTACACCTTC. Residues: CASSMGQTNYGYTF.